These 28 T cell receptor beta chains came from one sample sequenced in a study of T-cell memory formation after mild COVID-19. A single record per CDR3 protein comes from TCRdb applying MiXCR to the 5' RACE reads. The sample includes 300,000 or so distinct CDR3 sequences, 15% to 20% of them seen just once. Input material: PBMCs or a T cell subset sorted from them (not recorded which). The receptor set was obtained from a man between 18 and 35 years old who had mild COVID-19 (a few samples of this study predate the infection). Cell type and time point are not known.

This chain joins TRBV12-3 or TRBV12-4 and TRBJ2-2; D may be TRBD2 (6 bases). The CDR3 runs to 17 residues. V lost 4 bases and J 3 bases, leaving 18 bases between the germline ends. CDR3 loop: CASSYWPGGPHTGELFF. The CDR3 DNA is TGTGCCAGCAGTTACTGGCCCGGGGGACCTCACACCGGGGAGCTGTTTTTT.

CDR3 in DNA: TGTGCCAGCGAAGGCTACGGTACTGAAGCTTTCTTT. Residues: CASEGYGTEAFF. The chain joins TRBV6-6 to TRBJ1-1; unclear D gene. V lost 8 bases and J 5 bases, leaving 12 bases between the germline ends. This CDR3 is built from 12 residues. CDR1 is MNHNY, CDR2 SVGAGI, per germline (reference sequence).

The chain carries TRBV20-1 and TRBJ1-5, with 7 nucleotides matching TRBD1. The CDR3 sequence is 18 residues long. V shed 1 base, J shed 0 bases, and the junction held 12 bases outside the gene matches. The germline CDR1 and CDR2 sequences are DFQATT and SNEGSKA (reference sequence). The CDR3 region is CSARGLRGSSYSNQPQHF. CDR3 coding DNA: TGCAGTGCTAGAGGACTCAGGGGGTCCAGTTATAGCAATCAGCCCCAGCATTTT.

This clonotype has a handful of counts. The chain has TRBV29-1 and TRBJ2-7, with a weak D call TRBD1 (6 bases). This CDR3 is built from 16 residues. Trimming removed 0 bases from V and 4 bases from J, with 19 bases in between. Germline V CDR1 and CDR2: SQVTM, ANQGSEA. CDR3 bases: TGCAGCGTTGAAGACGGTGTTAGGCAGGGGCTGTACGAGCAGTACTTC. It yields the protein CSVEDGVRQGLYEQYF.

The chain links TRBV7-2 to TRBJ1-4; TRBD1 might be the D (5 bases). Germline CDR1 reads SGHTA; CDR2 reads FQGNSA. This CDR3 has 13 residues. With 3 bases removed from V and 7 bases from J, the gap between germline ends came to 9 bases. The CDR3 here is CASSFAGGEKLFF. The CDR3 DNA reads TGTGCCAGCAGCTTTGCGGGGGGTGAAAAACTGTTTTTT.

This clonotype came up a few times. The chain couples TRBV7-2 to TRBJ2-2; D remains unclear. V was clipped by 7 bases and J by 7 bases, with 13 bases between them. This CDR3 contains 13 residues. Germline CDR1 reads SGHTA; CDR2 reads FQGNSA. The CDR3 protein is CASMRPIDGELFF. Here the CDR3 DNA reads TGTGCCAGCATGCGGCCTATCGACGGGGAGCTGTTTTTT.

The chain carries TRBV28 and TRBJ1-2; D is unresolved. In germline, CDR1 is MDHEN, CDR2 SYDVKM. V lost 3 bases and J lost 7, with 12 bases in between. The CDR3 sequence is 13 residues long. The CDR3 is CASSLAQGRGYTF. In DNA form, the CDR3 reads TGTGCCAGCAGTTTGGCCCAAGGCCGTGGCTACACCTTC.

This clonotype was found a few times. The chain has TRBV7-9 and TRBJ1-1; D gene ambiguous. Trimming took 3 bases from V and 3 from J, leaving 8 bases between them. The CDR3 is 13 amino acids. CDR1 is SEHNR and CDR2 is FQNEAQ in the germline V gene (reference sequence). Here the CDR3 DNA reads TGTGCCAGCAGCTTTGTCGGGGACACTGAAGCTTTCTTT. As protein: CASSFVGDTEAFF.

The chain is built from TRBV6-2 or TRBV6-3 and TRBJ2-7, with unresolved D. V lost 4 bases and J lost 3, with 10 bases in between. CDR1 is MNHEY, CDR2 SVGEGT, per germline. CDR3 length equals 13 residues. This CDR3 is CASSFRGRYEQYF. In DNA form, the CDR3 reads TGTGCCAGCAGTTTTCGTGGTCGCTACGAGCAGTACTTC.

In its sample, this clonotype was seen a few times. The V and J genes are TRBV6-2 or TRBV6-3 and TRBJ2-2; 9 positions match TRBD2. The CDR3 runs to 17 residues. V dropped 8 bases and J dropped 4; count of bases not matched to a gene: 14. The germline gives CDR1 MNHEY, CDR2 SVGEGT. CDR3 sequence: CASSERLAGTITGELFF. The CDR3 nucleotides are TGTGCCAGCTCCGAGAGGCTAGCGGGGACTATCACCGGGGAGCTGTTTTTT.

The chain uses TRBV6-6 and TRBJ2-3, with D possibly being TRBD1 (6 bases). Germline loops: CDR1 MNHNY, CDR2 SVGAGI (reference sequence). The V and J ends lost 0 bases and 7 bases respectively, with 11 bases between them. The CDR3 is 14 residues long. CDR3 nucleotide sequence: TGTGCCAGCAGTTACTCTTGGGACACCAATACGCAGTATTTT. Its translation: CASSYSWDTNTQYF.

This chain uses TRBV7-8 with TRBJ2-3; the match to TRBD1 covers 8 bases. The CDR3 is 16 amino acids. The V gene end was trimmed by 5 bases and the J gene end by 3 bases; junction bases not matched to a gene: 10. CDR1 is SGHVS, CDR2 FQNEAQ, per germline. In DNA form, the CDR3 reads TGTGCCAGCAGCGCAACCAGGGGGCTTAGGACAGATACGCAGTATTTT. Translating gives CASSATRGLRTDTQYF.

This clonotype was recorded many times. The CDR3 region is CASSLTENSPLHF. CDR3 nucleotides: TGTGCCAGTAGTCTCACGGAGAATTCACCCCTCCACTTT. This chain links TRBV19 with TRBJ1-6; D uncertain. The CDR3 has 13 residues. Germline V gene data show CDR1 as LNHDA and CDR2 as SQIVND (reference sequence). Trimming cost V 5 bases and J 7 bases, with 9 bases left between them.

At least ten counts were recorded for this clonotype. The rearrangement uses TRBV15 and TRBJ2-1; D call uncertain. This CDR3 is built from 14 residues. V was shortened by 5 bases and J by 9 bases, with 17 bases between the two germline ends. The V gene's germline CDR1 is LNHNV and CDR2 YYDKDF (reference sequence). CDR3 nucleotide sequence: TGTGCCACCAGCGTACCAGGTGGTTGGAGTGAGCAGTTCTTC. Protein: CATSVPGGWSEQFF.

V and J are TRBV2 and TRBJ2-5; 11 nucleotides line up with TRBD2. CDR1 is SNHLY, CDR2 FYNNEI, per germline. CDR3 size: 16 residues. Trimming at V came to 4 bases and at J to 2 bases, leaving 6 bases not matched to a gene. CDR3 in DNA: TGTGCCAGCAGTGTCGGACTAGCGGGTCCGCAAGAGACCCAGTACTTC. It translates to CASSVGLAGPQETQYF.

V and J are TRBV18 and TRBJ2-7; D is uncertain. The CDR3 is made up of 11 amino acids. Germline V gene data show CDR1 as KGHSH and CDR2 as LQKENI. The ends were cut back, 4 bases at V and 4 bases at J, with 5 bases in the middle. The CDR3 DNA reads as TGTGCCAGCTCACGCACTTACGAGCAGTACTTC. Residues: CASSRTYEQYF.

The chain carries TRBV2 and TRBJ2-4; the D is unclear. The germline V gene encodes CDR1 SNHLY and CDR2 FYNNEI. The CDR3 contains 15 residues. Between the trimmed V and J ends, which lost 4 bases and 0 bases, there was a span of 10 bases. In nucleotides, the CDR3 is TGTGCCAGCAGTGGGCCGGAGATAGCCAAAAACATTCAGTACTTC. It is translated as CASSGPEIAKNIQYF. Together with reference TRBV2 and TRBJ2-4, the CDR3 gives the full variable domain: EPEVTQTPSHQVTQMGQEVILRCVPISNHLYFYWYRQILGQKVEFLVSFYNNEISEKSEIFDDQFSVERPDGSNFTLKIRSTKLEDSAMYFCASSGPEIAKNIQYFGAGTRLSVL.

The table lists this clonotype with a few counts. This sequence joins TRBV19 and TRBJ1-4; 7 bases are a match to TRBD1. J was trimmed by 12 bases and V by 4 bases; bases with no gene match: 8. This CDR3 has 13 residues. Germline V lookup: CDR1 LNHDA, CDR2 SQIVND (reference sequence). The CDR3 sequence: CASSRQGTAELFF. The CDR3 bases are TGTGCCAGTAGTAGACAGGGAACGGCTGAACTGTTTTTT.

This clonotype was seen at least ten times. The rearrangement links TRBV4-3 to TRBJ2-5; the D is unclear. V lost 3 bases, J lost 0 bases, and 11 bases lay in between. Germline V gene sequence: CDR1 LGHNA, CDR2 YSLEER. This CDR3 comprises 15 residues. The CDR3 reads CASSHALGYQETQYF. CDR3 nucleotides: TGCGCCAGCAGCCATGCTCTAGGCTACCAAGAGACCCAGTACTTC.

The V and J genes are TRBV5-1 and TRBJ1-2; 9 bases align to TRBD1. The trim removed 4 bases at V and 7 bases at J, leaving 11 bases unmatched. This CDR3 has 15 amino acids. The germline gives CDR1 SGHRS, CDR2 YFSETQ. The CDR3 DNA reads as TGCGCCAGCAGCCCATCCGGGACAGGGTCTTCTGGCTACACCTTC. The encoded protein is CASSPSGTGSSGYTF.

V and J are TRBV18 and TRBJ1-1, with D uncertain. The CDR3 totals 14 residues. From germline, CDR1 is KGHSH and CDR2 LQKENI. Between the trimmed V and J ends, which lost 1 base and 0 bases, there was a span of 6 bases. DNA for the CDR3: TGTGCCAGCTCACCACTGTCTCTGAACACTGAAGCTTTCTTT. Protein product: CASSPLSLNTEAFF. The full variable domain, with the rest looked up from reference TRBV18 and TRBJ1-1, is NAGVMQNPRHLVRRRGQEARLRCSPMKGHSHVYWYRQLPEEGLKFMVYLQKENIIDESGMPKERFSAEFPKEGPSILRIQQVVRGDSAAYFCASSPLSLNTEAFFGQGTRLTVV.

V usage is TRBV7-3 and J usage is TRBJ2-1; maybe TRBD1 (5 bases). This CDR3 spans 14 amino acids. Trimming took 3 bases from V and 7 from J, leaving 13 bases between them. The germline V gene encodes CDR1 SGHTA and CDR2 FQGTGA. In DNA, the CDR3 is TGTGCCAGCAGCTTTGGTAGGGGTAGGAATGAGCAGTTCTTC. Its protein product is CASSFGRGRNEQFF.

The chain links TRBV6-5 to TRBJ2-6, with D perhaps matching TRBD1 (6 bases). Germline V gene sequence: CDR1 MNHEY, CDR2 SVGAGI. Trimming left V 6 bases short and J 0 bases short, with 12 bases between. This CDR3 has 16 amino acids. CDR3 loop: CASRDRESSGANVLTF. CDR3 in DNA: TGTGCCAGCAGGGACAGAGAGTCCTCTGGGGCCAACGTCCTGACTTTC.

The J gene is TRBJ2-3, the V gene TRBV6-5; 11 nucleotides match TRBD2. Trimming cost V 5 bases and J 4 bases; bases outside gene matches: 5. The CDR3 has 15 residues. Germline lookup yields CDR1 MNHEY and CDR2 SVGAGI. The CDR3 is CASSGLAGGSDTQYF. CDR3 DNA sequence: TGTGCCAGCAGTGGATTAGCGGGGGGGTCAGATACGCAGTATTTT.

The table lists this clonotype with many counts. The chain combines TRBV7-2 with TRBJ1-1, with 8 bases lining up with TRBD1. Germline values: CDR1 SGHTA, CDR2 FQGNSA. Trimming took 6 bases from V and 6 from J; bases not matched to a gene: 12. The CDR3 runs 15 residues. The CDR3 here is CASSQLGQGGAEAFF. The CDR3 coding sequence is TGTGCCAGCAGTCAGTTAGGACAGGGTGGAGCTGAAGCTTTCTTT.

This CDR3 is CASSLTPRDDTQYF. The CDR3 DNA follows: TGTGCCAGCAGTCTAACCCCTAGAGACGATACGCAGTATTTT. This chain connects TRBV2 to TRBJ2-3; D is ambiguous. The CDR3 consists of 14 residues. V lost 5 bases to trimming and J lost 6 bases, with 15 bases between them. Germline CDR1 reads SNHLY; CDR2 reads FYNNEI. Drawing the rest from reference TRBV2 and TRBJ2-3, the complete variable domain is EPEVTQTPSHQVTQMGQEVILRCVPISNHLYFYWYRQILGQKVEFLVSFYNNEISEKSEIFDDQFSVERPDGSNFTLKIRSTKLEDSAMYFCASSLTPRDDTQYFGPGTRLTVL.

This clonotype has only a few counts. The J gene is TRBJ2-2, the V gene TRBV12-5, with a tentative D call TRBD2 (5 bases). The CDR3 is 17 residues long. V lost 2 bases and J 7 bases, leaving 20 bases between the germline ends. Looked up from germline, CDR1 is LGHNT and CDR2 is FRNRAP. CDR3 nucleotide sequence: TGTGCTAGTGGTTTGCTCTTGGGAGACTCCGACGGCGGGGAGCTGTTTTTT. It translates to CASGLLLGDSDGGELFF.

V is TRBV7-2 and J is TRBJ1-5; D remains ambiguous. The CDR3 is 14 amino acids. The germline V and J ends were trimmed by 5 bases and 1 base, with 9 bases remaining between them. Germline-derived CDR1 and CDR2 are SGHTA and FQGNSA. As DNA, the CDR3 is TGTGCCAGCAGCCAGAGAACAAGCAATCAGCCCCAGCATTTT. This codes for CASSQRTSNQPQHF.